This T cell receptor (beta chain) was sequenced for a study of T cells in localized non-small cell lung cancer. General observations from the study: Since sequencing was restricted to only one region of the tumor, intratumor heterogeneity remains a possibility.

As for this clone: What it recognizes is unknown.

TCRdb's table, derived via immunoSEQ multiplex PCR, lists solely in-frame clones and lacks some. The table has 9,500 to 11,000 clones, approximately 90% seen once. Trimming removed 6 bases at V and 2 bases at J, with 11 bases between. The CDR3 spans 13 residues. Germline lookup yields CDR1 MDHEN and CDR2 SYDVKM. This chain connects TRBV28 to TRBJ2-7; D unclear. Here the sequenced sample was peripheral blood, taken before any cancer treatment. This clonotype originated in a male donor aged 60 or older with stage III lung adenocarcinoma. CDR3 amino acids: CASSPVSPYEQYF. The DNA for the CDR3 is TGTGCCAGCAGCCCTGTTTCTCCCTACGAGCAGTACTTC.